The clone carrying this T cell receptor beta chain has a handful of counts. Antigen specificity is unknown. The TCR cDNA carried a universal primer site and UMIs from 5'RACE template switching. TCRdb fed the 5' RACE reads into MiXCR, producing one record per CDR3 protein. The data show nearly 350,000 distinct CDR3 sequences, roughly 8.3% seen once. This specimen comes from a study of T cells after yellow fever vaccination. The CDR3 loop spans 12 amino acids. Germline values: CDR1 SQVTM, CDR2 ANQGSEA. The V and J ends lost 6 bases and 6 bases respectively, with 14 bases between them. General study points: At around 96% for CD4 and about 91% for CD8, most primary-vaccination clones showed up again after the booster. Weaker in magnitude, the secondary response showed a faster peak on day 5 versus 15.

The chain joins TRBV29-1 to TRBJ1-2; D ambiguous. The sample in question was PBMCs, obtained around 45 days after the first yellow fever vaccination. This sequence was found in a man aged 18 to 29 who received the YFV17D yellow fever vaccine. CDR3 coding DNA: TGCAGCGTCATACAGATACCGGATGGCTACACCTTC. As protein: CSVIQIPDGYTF. Complete variable domain (other parts from reference TRBV29-1 and TRBJ1-2): SAVISQKPSRDICQRGTSLTIQCQVDSQVTMMFWYRQQPGQSLTLIATANQGSEATYESGFVIDKFPISRPNLTFSTLTVSNMSPEDSSIYLCSVIQIPDGYTFGSGTRLTVV.